This T cell receptor (beta chain) originates from a study of metastatic and nonmetastatic thyroid tumors. Whole-study context: Repertoire data that came from the blood and tumor or nodule tissue of malignant and benign thyroid patients were compared. Study-wide results and caveats: For both blood and tumor, malignant thyroid tumors reportedly showed significantly higher TCR beta diversity than benign nodules did.

No patient received treatment before thyroid surgery. A remark on this clone: The antigen is not known.

The V and J ends lost 0 bases and 9 bases respectively, with 3 bases between them. Germline V CDR1 and CDR2: SGHAT, FQNNGV. The CDR3 has 12 amino acids. In the study's own analysis: Clinicopathological groups of papillary thyroid cancer showed CDR3 differences that were used to build a distant-metastasis classifier. MiXCR reprocessed the PCR reads for TCRdb. The V and J calls and clone size are TCRdb's, not the authors'. The data hold about 38,000 clones, with about 45% observed a single time. This chain links TRBV11-2 with TRBJ1-6; D is uncertain. The sequence was obtained from a male donor with papillary thyroid cancer or a benign thyroid nodule (not recorded which). Some clones in this sample may be carry-over from other donors' samples. Sequenced: tumor tissue. The DNA for the CDR3 is TGTGCCAGCAGCTTAGAAATTTCACCCCTCCACTTT. As protein: CASSLEISPLHF.